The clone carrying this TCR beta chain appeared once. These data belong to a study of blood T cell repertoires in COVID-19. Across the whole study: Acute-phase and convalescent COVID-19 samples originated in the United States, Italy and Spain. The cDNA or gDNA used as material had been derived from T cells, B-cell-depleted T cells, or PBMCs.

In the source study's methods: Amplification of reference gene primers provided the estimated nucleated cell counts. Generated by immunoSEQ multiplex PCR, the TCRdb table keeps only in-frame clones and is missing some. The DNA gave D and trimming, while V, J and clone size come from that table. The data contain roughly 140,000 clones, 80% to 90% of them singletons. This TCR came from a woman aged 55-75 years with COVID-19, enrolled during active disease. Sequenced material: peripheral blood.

The CDR3 coding sequence is TGTGCCAGCAGGACAGGGGGCGGCGAGCAGTACTTC. Translation: CASRTGGGEQYF. The chain combines TRBV27 with TRBJ2-7; 10 bases match TRBD1. The CDR3 has 12 amino acids. J lost 6 bases, V lost 6 bases, and 2 bases had no gene match. Germline-derived CDR1 and CDR2 are MNHEY and SMNVEV (reference sequence).